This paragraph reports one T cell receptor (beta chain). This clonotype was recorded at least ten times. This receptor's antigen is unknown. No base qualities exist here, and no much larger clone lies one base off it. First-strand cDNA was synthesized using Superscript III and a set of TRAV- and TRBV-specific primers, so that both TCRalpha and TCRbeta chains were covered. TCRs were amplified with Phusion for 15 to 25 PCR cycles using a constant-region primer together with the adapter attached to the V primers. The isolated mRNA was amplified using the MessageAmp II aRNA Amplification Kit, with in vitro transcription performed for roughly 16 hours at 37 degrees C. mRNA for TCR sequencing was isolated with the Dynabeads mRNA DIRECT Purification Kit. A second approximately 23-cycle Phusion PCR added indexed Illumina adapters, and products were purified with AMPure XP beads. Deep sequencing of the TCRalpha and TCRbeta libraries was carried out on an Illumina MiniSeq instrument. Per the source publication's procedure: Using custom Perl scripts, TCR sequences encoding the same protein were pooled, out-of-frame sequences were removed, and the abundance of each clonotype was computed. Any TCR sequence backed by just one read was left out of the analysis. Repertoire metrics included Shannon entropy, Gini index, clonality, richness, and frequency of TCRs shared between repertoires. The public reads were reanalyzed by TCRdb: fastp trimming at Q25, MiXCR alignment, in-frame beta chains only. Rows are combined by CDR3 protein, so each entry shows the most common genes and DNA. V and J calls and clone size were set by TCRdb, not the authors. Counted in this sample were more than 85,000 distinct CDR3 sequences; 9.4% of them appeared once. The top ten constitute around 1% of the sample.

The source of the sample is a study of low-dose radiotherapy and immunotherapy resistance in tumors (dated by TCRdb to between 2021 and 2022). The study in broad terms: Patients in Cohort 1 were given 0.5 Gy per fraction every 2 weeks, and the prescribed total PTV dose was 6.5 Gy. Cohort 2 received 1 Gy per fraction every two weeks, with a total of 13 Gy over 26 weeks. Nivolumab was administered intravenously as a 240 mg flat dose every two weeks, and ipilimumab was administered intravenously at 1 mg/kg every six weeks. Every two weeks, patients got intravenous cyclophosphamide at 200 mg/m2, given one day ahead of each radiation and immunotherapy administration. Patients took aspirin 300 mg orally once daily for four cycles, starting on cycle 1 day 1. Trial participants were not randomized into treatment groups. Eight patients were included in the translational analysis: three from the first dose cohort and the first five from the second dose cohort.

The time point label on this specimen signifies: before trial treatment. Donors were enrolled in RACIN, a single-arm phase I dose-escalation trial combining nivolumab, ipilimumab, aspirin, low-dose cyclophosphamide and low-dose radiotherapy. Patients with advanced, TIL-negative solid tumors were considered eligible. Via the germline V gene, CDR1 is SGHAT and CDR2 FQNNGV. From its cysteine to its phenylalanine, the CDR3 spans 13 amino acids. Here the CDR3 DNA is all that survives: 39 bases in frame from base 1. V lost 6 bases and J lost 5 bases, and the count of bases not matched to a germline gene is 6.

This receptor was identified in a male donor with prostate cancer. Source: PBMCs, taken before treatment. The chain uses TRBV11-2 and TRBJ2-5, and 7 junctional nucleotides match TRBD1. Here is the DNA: TGTGCCAGCAGAACAGGGGCCGGGGAGACCCAGTACTTC. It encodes CASRTGAGETQYF. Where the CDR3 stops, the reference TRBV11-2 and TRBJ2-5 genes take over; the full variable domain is EAGVAQSPRYKIIEKRQSVAFWCNPISGHATLYWYQQILGQGPKLLIQFQNNGVVDDSQLPKDRFSAERLKGVDSTLKIQPAKLEDSAVYLCASRTGAGETQYFGPGTRLLVL.